This TCR beta chain was captured in a study of blood T cell repertoires in COVID-19. At the level of the study: Acute-phase and convalescent COVID-19 samples originated in the United States, Italy and Spain.

Trimming removed 6 bases at V and 2 bases at J, with 10 bases between. Germline CDR1 is MDHEN and CDR2 is SYDVKM. The CDR3 loop spans 13 amino acids. The method was immunoSEQ multiplex PCR; TCRdb's version includes in-frame clones alone and lacks a portion of them. In the table there are some 200,000 clones, about 84% of which are singletons. The sequence derives from a human donor in a cohort sampled during active COVID-19. This sequence joins TRBV28 and TRBJ1-1, with D unclear. Sequencing was performed on peripheral blood. The CDR3 DNA sequence: TGTGCCAGCAGCTCCTCACTAAACACTGAAGCTTTCTTT. Its protein product is CASSSSLNTEAFF.